This T cell receptor (beta chain) was recorded in a study of T cell responses to AZD1222 COVID-19 vaccine. Notes on this clone: Its antigen is unidentified.

CDR1 and CDR2 from the germline V gene are LNHDA and SQIVND (reference sequence). This CDR3 region has 15 residues. V lost 1 base and J lost 2, with 12 bases in between. Profiling relied on immunoSEQ multiplex PCR, and the TCRdb table lists in-frame clones only, not all of them. The data show 150,000 to 180,000 clones, around 90% seen once. General study results and limits: The reported proportion of spike-specific TCRs targeting unmutated variant regions was nearly half. Donors were mostly white British, more females; clonal diversity possibly underestimated.

J is TRBJ2-7 and V is TRBV19; the D is unclear. The origin of this receptor is an adult in good health. The material was peripheral blood, obtained on day 0 of AZD1222 vaccination. CDR3 nucleotide sequence: TGTGCCAGTAGTATAGTAAGCACACCAGCCTACGAGCAGTACTTC. Its translation is CASSIVSTPAYEQYF.